The T cell receptor (beta chain) under discussion was sequenced for a study of beta chain features in type 1 diabetes. V was cut by 1 base and J by 1 base, with 8 bases left in between. This CDR3 region has 15 residues. The germline V gene encodes CDR1 LGHNT and CDR2 FRNRAP. The whole isolated RNA underwent reverse transcription, so sequencing captured expressed TCRB transcripts. Clones were sequenced by immunoSEQ multiplex PCR, and TCRdb holds only the in-frame ones, with some missing. The profile shows roughly 450,000 clones, about 10% of them singletons. In its sample, this clone was seen a few times.

This sequence originates from a woman aged 18-29 years in good health. The sample consisted of naive CD4+ T cells from blood. J is TRBJ2-1 and V is TRBV12-5; D is uncertain. CDR3 sequence reads: CASGLDPTSYNEQFF. Written as DNA, the CDR3 is TGTGCTAGTGGTTTGGACCCCACATCCTACAATGAGCAGTTCTTC.